The clone carrying this T cell receptor (beta chain) showed up many times. The antigen is unknown. The CDR3 is 15 amino acids. V shed 2 bases and J shed 0 bases, with 11 bases lying between them. In germline, CDR1 is SGHRS, CDR2 YFSETQ. The record originates from a study of early T cells in non-severe SARS-CoV-2 infection. Individually, cDNA molecules had unique molecular identifiers attached to them. TCRdb recomputed calls from the 5' RACE reads with MiXCR, one row per CDR3 protein. The sample has fewer than 85,000 distinct CDR3 sequences; around an eighth are singletons. Study results and caveats: Clonotype matching in VDJdb favored anti-spike CD8 responses and did not capture private and CD4 specificities.

Sequencing was done on a sample of whole blood. The TCR sequence derives from an adult who was a healthcare worker with PCR-confirmed SARS-CoV-2 infection or an uninfected control (not recorded which). The V gene is TRBV5-1, the J gene TRBJ1-1, with D tentatively TRBD1 (5 bases). As DNA, the CDR3 is TGCGCCAGCAGCTTTGACAGAGACATGAACACTGAAGCTTTCTTT. Translation gives CASSFDRDMNTEAFF. The complete variable domain, with remaining parts taken from reference TRBV5-1 and TRBJ1-1, reads KAGVTQTPRYLIKTRGQQVTLSCSPISGHRSVSWYQQTPGQGLQFLFEYFSETQRNKGNFPGRFSGRQFSNSRSEMNVSTLELGDSALYLCASSFDRDMNTEAFFGQGTRLTVV.